Given below is one T cell receptor (beta chain) in context. The sample is drawn from a study of blood T cell repertoires in COVID-19. Participant ages covered roughly 18 to 89 years across 24 US areas. Unmatched junction bases numbered 5, after V lost 2 bases and J lost 3 bases. The CDR3 extends over 15 amino acids. Germline CDR1 and CDR2: MDHEN and SYDVKM. TCRdb keeps only in-frame clones here, not all; method: immunoSEQ multiplex PCR. The sample holds about 260,000 clones, approximately 88% seen once. Sequenced sample: PBMCs or T cells enriched from blood (not recorded which). The rearrangement joins TRBV28 to TRBJ2-7; TRBD2 agrees at 9 bases. The receptor's source is a woman aged 40 to 55 who had been exposed to COVID-19. CDR3 coding DNA: TGTGCCAGCAGTTTAGGTAGCGGGAGAAGCTACGAGCAGTACGTC. The encoded protein is CASSLGSGRSYEQYV.